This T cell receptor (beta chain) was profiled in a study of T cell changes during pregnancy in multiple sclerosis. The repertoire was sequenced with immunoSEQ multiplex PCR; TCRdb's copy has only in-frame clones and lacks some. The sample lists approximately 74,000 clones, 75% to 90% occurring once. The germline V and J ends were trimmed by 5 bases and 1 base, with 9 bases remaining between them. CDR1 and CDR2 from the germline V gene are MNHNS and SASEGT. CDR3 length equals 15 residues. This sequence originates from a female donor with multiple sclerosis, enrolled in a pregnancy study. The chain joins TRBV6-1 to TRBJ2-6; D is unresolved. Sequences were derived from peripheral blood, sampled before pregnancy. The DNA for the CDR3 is TGTGCCAGCAGTCCCCTTGAGTCTGGGGCCAACGTCCTGACTTTC. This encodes CASSPLESGANVLTF.